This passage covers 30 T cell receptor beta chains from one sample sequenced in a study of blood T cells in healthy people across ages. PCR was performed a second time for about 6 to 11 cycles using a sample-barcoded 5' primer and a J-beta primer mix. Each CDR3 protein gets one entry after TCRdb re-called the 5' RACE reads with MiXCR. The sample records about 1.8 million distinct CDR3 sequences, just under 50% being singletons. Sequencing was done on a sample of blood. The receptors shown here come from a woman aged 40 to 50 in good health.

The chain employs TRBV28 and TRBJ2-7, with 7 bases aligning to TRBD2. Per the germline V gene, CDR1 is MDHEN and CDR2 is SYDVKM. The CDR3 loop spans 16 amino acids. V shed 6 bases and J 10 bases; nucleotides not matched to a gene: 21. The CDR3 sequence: CASRGGTTPDGNSQYF. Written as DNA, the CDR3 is TGTGCCAGCAGGGGGGGGACTACCCCGGACGGAAACAGTCAGTACTTC.

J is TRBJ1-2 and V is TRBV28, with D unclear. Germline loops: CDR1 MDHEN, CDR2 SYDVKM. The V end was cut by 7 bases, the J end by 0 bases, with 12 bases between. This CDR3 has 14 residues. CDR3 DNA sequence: TGTGCCAGCAAGTTCAACGAGGCTAACTATGGCTACACCTTC. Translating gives CASKFNEANYGYTF.

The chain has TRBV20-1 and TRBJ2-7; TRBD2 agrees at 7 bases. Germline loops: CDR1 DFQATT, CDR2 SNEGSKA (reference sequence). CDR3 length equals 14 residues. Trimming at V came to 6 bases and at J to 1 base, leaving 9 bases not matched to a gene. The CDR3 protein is CSANALGGSYEQYF. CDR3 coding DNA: TGCAGTGCCAACGCCCTGGGGGGGTCCTACGAGCAGTACTTC.

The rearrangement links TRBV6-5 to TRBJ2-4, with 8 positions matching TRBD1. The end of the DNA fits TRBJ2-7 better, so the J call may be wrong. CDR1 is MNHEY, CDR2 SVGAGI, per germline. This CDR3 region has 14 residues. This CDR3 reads CASRPGQGYHEQYF. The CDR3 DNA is TGTGCCAGCAGGCCAGGACAGGGCTATCACGAGCAGTACTTC.

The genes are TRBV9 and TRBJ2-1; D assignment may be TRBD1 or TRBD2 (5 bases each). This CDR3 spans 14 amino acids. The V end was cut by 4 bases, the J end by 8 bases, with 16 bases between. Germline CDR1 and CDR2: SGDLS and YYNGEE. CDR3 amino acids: CASSLRDGVYEQFF. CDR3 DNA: TGTGCCAGCAGCTTACGGGACGGAGTTTATGAGCAGTTCTTC.

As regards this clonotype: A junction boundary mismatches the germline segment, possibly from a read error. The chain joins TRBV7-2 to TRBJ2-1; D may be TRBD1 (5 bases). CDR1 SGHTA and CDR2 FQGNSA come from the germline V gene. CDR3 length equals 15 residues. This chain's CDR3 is CASSLVAGPYNVQFF. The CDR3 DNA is TGTGCCAGCAGCTTAGTGGCAGGGCCCTACAATGTGCAGTTCTTC. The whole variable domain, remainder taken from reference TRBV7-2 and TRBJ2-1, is GAGVSQSPSNKVTEKGKDVELRCDPISGHTALYWYRQSLGQGLEFLIYFQGNSAPDKSGLPSDRFSAERTGGSVSTLTIQRTQQEDSAVYLCASSLVAGPYNVQFFGPGTRLTVL.

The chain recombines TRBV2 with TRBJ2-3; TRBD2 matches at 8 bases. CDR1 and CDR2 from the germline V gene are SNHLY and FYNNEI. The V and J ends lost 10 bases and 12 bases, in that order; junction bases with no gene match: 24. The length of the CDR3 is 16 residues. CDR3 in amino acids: CAILVPGTGGGSLQYF. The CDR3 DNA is TGTGCCATCCTCGTTCCTGGGACTGGCGGGGGGTCCCTCCAGTATTTT.

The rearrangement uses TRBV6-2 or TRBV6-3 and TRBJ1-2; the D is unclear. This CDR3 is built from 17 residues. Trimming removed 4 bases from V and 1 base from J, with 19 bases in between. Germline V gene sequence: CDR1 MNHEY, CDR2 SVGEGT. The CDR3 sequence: CASSSRRVHLLNYGYTF. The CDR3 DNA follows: TGTGCCAGCAGTTCCCGCCGGGTCCACTTGCTTAACTATGGCTACACCTTC.

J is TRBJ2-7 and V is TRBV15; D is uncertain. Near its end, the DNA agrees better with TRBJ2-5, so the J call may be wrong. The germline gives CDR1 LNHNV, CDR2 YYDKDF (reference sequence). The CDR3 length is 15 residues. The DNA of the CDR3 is TGTGCCACCAGCAGAGATCGTACTACACAAGAGACCCAGTACTTC. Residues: CATSRDRTTQETQYF.

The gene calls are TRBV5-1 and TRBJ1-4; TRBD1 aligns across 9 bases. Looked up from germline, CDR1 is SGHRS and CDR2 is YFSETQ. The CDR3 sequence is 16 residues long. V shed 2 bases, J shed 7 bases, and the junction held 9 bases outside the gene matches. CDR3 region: CASSLFTTGGSEKLFF. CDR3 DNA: TGCGCCAGCAGCTTATTTACGACAGGGGGGAGTGAAAAACTGTTTTTT.

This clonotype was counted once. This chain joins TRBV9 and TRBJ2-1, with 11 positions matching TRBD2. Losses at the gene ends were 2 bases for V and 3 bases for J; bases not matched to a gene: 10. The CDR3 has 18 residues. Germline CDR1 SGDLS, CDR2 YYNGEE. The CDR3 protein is CASSVEGSGGGNYNEQFF. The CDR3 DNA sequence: TGTGCCAGCAGCGTCGAAGGTAGCGGGGGGGGTAACTACAATGAGCAGTTCTTC.

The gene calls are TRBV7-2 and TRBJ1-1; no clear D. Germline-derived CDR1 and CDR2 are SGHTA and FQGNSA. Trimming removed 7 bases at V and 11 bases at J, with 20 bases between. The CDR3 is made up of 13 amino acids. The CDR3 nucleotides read TGTGCCAGCAACCCGTCGAGGGCATCTGTGGCTTTCTTT. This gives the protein CASNPSRASVAFF.

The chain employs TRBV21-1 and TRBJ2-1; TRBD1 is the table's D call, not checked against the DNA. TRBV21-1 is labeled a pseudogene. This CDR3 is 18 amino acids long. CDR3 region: CASSKRTGKQPGVNEQFF. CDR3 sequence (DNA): TGTGCCAGCAGCAAAAGGACAGGAAAACAACCCGGAGTCAATGAGCAGTTCTTC.

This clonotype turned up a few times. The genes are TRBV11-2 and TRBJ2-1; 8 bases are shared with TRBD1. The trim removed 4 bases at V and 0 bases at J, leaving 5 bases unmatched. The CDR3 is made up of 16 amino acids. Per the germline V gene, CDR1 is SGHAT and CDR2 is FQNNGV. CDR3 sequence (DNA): TGTGCCAGCAGCTCGACTACAGGGGGCTCCTACAATGAGCAGTTCTTC. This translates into CASSSTTGGSYNEQFF. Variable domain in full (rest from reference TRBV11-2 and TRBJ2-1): EAGVAQSPRYKIIEKRQSVAFWCNPISGHATLYWYQQILGQGPKLLIQFQNNGVVDDSQLPKDRFSAERLKGVDSTLKIQPAKLEDSAVYLCASSSTTGGSYNEQFFGPGTRLTVL.

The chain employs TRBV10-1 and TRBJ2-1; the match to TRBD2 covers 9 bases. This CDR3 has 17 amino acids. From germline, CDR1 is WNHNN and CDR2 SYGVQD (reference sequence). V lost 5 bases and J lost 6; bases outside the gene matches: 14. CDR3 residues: CASSRLAGPLGSNEQFF. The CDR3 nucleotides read TGCGCCAGCAGTCGGCTAGCGGGGCCGCTAGGGAGCAATGAGCAGTTCTTC.

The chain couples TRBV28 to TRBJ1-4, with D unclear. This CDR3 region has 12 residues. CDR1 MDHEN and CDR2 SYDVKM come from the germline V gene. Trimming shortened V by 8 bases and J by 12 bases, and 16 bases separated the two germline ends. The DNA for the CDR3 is TGTGCCAGCCTGACCCGTAAGGAAGAACTGTTTTTT. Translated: CASLTRKEELFF.

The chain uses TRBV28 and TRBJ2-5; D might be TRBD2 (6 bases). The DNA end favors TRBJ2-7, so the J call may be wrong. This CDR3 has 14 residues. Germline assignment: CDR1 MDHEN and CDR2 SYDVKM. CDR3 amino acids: CASRQGLPNYEQYF. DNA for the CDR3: TGTGCCAGCAGGCAGGGACTCCCAAATTACGAGCAGTACTTC.

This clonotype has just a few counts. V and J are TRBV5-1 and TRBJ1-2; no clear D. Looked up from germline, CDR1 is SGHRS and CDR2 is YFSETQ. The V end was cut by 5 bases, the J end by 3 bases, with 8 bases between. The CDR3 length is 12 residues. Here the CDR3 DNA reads TGCGCCAGCAGGGAACAGCACTATGGCTACACCTTC. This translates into CASREQHYGYTF.

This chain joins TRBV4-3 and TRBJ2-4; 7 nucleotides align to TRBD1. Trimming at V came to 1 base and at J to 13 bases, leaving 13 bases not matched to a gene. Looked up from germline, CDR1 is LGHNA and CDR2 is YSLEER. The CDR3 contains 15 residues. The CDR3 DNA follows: TGCGCCAGCAGCCAAGTCGGGACAGCTAACAATGAGCAGTACTTC. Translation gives CASSQVGTANNEQYF.

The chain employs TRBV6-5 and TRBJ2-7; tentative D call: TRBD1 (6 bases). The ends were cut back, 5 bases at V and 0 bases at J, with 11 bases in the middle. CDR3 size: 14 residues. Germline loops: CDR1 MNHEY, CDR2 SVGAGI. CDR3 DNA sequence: TGTGCCAGCAGTAACTACAGGGTCTCCTACGAGCAGTACTTC. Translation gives CASSNYRVSYEQYF.

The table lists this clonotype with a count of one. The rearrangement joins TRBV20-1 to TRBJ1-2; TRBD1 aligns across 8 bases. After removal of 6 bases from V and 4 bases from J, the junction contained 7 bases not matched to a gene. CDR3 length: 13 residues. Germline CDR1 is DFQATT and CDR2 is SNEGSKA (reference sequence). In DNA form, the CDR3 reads TGCAGTGCCCCGGACAGGGCACGCTATGGCTACACCTTC. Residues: CSAPDRARYGYTF.

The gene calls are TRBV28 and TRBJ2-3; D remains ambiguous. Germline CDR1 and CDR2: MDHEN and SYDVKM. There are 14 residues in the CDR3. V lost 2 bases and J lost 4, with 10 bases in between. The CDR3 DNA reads TGTGCCAGCAGTTTAATTTTGAACGCAGATACGCAGTATTTT. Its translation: CASSLILNADTQYF. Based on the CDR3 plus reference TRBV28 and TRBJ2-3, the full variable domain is DVKVTQSSRYLVKRTGEKVFLECVQDMDHENMFWYRQDPGLGLRLIYFSYDVKMKEKGDIPEGYSVSREKKERFSLILESASTNQTSMYLCASSLILNADTQYFGPGTRLTVL.

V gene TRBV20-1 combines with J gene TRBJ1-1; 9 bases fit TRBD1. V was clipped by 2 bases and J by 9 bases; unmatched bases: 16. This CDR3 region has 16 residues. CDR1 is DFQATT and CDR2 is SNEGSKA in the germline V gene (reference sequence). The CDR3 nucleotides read TGCAGTGCTAGACTTAGGGGGGGACAGGGTGCACCCAAAGCTTTCTTT. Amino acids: CSARLRGGQGAPKAFF.

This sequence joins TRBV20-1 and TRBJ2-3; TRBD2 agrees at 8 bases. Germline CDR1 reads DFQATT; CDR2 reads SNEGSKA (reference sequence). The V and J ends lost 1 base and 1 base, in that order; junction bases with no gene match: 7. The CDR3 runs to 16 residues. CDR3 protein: CSARGSGTRGTDTQYF. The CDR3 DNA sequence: TGCAGTGCTAGAGGCTCTGGGACTAGAGGCACAGATACGCAGTATTTT.

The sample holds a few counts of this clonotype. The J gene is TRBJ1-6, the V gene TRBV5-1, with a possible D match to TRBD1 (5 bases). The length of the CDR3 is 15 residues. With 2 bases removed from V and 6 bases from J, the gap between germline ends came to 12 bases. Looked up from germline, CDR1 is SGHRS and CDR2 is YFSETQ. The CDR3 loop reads CASSLDVTANSPLHF. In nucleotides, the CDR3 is TGCGCCAGCAGCTTAGACGTGACAGCTAATTCACCCCTCCACTTT. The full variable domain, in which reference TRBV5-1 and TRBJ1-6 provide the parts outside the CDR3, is KAGVTQTPRYLIKTRGQQVTLSCSPISGHRSVSWYQQTPGQGLQFLFEYFSETQRNKGNFPGRFSGRQFSNSRSEMNVSTLELGDSALYLCASSLDVTANSPLHFGNGTRLTVT.

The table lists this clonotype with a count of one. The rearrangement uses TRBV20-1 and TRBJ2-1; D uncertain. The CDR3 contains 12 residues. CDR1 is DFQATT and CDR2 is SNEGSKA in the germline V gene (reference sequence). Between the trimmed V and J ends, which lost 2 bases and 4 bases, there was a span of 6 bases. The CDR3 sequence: CSARFKYNEQFF. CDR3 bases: TGCAGTGCTAGATTTAAGTACAATGAGCAGTTCTTC.

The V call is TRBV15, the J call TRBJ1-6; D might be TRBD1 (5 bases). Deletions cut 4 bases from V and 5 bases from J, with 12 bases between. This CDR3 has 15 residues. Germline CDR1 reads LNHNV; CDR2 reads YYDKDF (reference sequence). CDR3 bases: TGTGCCACCAGCACTCGGGACGGAAATAATTCACCCCTCCACTTT. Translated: CATSTRDGNNSPLHF.

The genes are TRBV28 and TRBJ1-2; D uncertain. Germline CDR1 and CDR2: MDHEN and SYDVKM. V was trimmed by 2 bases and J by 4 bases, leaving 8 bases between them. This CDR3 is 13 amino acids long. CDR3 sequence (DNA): TGTGCCAGCAGTTTAATTCTCTCCTATGGCTACACCTTC. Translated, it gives CASSLILSYGYTF.

Here the CDR3 DNA reads TGTGCCAGCAGCATGGCCGTGACTAGCGAGTCCACAGATACGCAGTATTTT. Amino acids: CASSMAVTSESTDTQYF. The chain uses TRBV7-9 and TRBJ2-3, with 8 nucleotides matching TRBD2. J lost 2 bases, V lost 5 bases, and 12 bases had no gene match. The CDR3 is made up of 17 amino acids. The germline V gene encodes CDR1 SEHNR and CDR2 FQNEAQ (reference sequence).

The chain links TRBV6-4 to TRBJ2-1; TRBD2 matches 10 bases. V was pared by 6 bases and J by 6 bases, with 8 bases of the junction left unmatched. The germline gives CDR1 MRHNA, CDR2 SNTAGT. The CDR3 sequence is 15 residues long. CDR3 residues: CASRRSGGASNEQFF. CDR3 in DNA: TGTGCCAGCAGAAGAAGCGGGGGGGCTTCCAATGAGCAGTTCTTC.